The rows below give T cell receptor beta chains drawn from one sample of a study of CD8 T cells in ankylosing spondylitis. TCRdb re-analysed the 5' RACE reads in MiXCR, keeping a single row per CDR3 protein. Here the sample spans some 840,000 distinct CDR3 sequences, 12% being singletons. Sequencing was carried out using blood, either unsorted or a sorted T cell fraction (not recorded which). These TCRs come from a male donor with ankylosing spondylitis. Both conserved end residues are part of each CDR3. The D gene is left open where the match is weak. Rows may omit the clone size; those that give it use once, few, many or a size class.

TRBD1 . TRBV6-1 CASSPPGQVNEKLFF
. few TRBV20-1 CSATGTDDSNQPQHF
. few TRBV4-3 CASSQDFGRFKMNTEAFF
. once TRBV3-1 CATAGISYNEQFF
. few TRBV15 CAARISGNTIYF
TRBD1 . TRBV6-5 CASSYRTGGNYGYTF
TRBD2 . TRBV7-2 CASSRGLAGNRNNEQFF
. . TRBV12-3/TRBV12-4 CASSLNRHGGSYGYTF
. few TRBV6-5 CASRPTAGGYTF
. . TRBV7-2 CASSLSGITGELFF
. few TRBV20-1 CSAGPRTQGTDTQYF
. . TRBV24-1 CATSTWGSVYNEQFF
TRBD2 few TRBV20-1 CSAELAGGSETQYF
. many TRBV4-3 CASSQDVDQPQHF
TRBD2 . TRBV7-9 CASSSALTSGGLNEQFF
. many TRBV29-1 CSVEVGTRSTDTQYF
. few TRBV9 CASSVDIGGYEQYF
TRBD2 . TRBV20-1 CRIGSGKYNEQFF
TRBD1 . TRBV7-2 CASSRTGGVYGYTF
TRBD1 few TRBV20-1 CSVGTAKETQYF
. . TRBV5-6 CASSLDWQNTEAFF
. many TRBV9 CASSVDPMGSAPLHF
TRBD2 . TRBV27 CASSFSRLAGADTQYF
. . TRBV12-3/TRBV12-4 CASSKPPNYGYTF
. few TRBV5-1 CASSSSQGGGGDTQYF
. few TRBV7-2 CASSLRPQEQFF
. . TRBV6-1 CASSRAGGVSPLHF
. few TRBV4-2 CASSQDLLLGYTF